The 24 T cell receptor beta chains presented below share a single source sample, sequenced in a study of cytomegalovirus exposure and HLA in healthy donors (dated by TCRdb to about 2017). Libraries were built with the immunoSEQ multiplex PCR assay. For the multiplex PCR, a mixture combining 60 forward primers for TCR Vbeta segments and 13 reverse primers for TCR Jbeta segments was used. Imported from immuneACCESS, the table was reduced by TCRdb to in-frame sequences with V and J called. These copies leave out some clones; in studies compared against another copy, an unresolved V gene accounts for under half, and the cause of the remainder is not known. The sample table holds under 95,000 clones, of which 76% were seen once. The leading ten clones occupy approximately 5% of the sample. Sequenced sample: PBMCs. All receptors derive from a man aged 30-40 years in good health and CMV-seropositive.

The gene calls are TRBV2 and TRBJ2-5, with D possibly matching TRBD2 (6 bases). The V gene's germline CDR1 is SNHLY and CDR2 FYNNEI. CDR3 length equals 15 residues. Trimming took off 2 bases at V and 4 bases at J, with 14 bases between the two ends. The chain's CDR3 is CASSERPGEGETQYF. CDR3 DNA sequence: TGTGCCAGCAGTGAAAGACCGGGAGAGGGAGAGACCCAGTACTTC.

J is TRBJ1-3 and V is TRBV18; 7 nucleotides agree with TRBD1. Germline V gene data show CDR1 as KGHSH and CDR2 as LQKENI. This CDR3 region has 16 residues. V lost 6 bases and J lost 1; bases outside the gene matches: 9. The CDR3 nucleotides read TGTGCCAGCTCTCAAGGACAGGCAACTTCTGGAAACACCATATATTTT. It translates to CASSQGQATSGNTIYF. Full variable domain (missing parts from reference TRBV18 and TRBJ1-3): NAGVMQNPRHLVRRRGQEARLRCSPMKGHSHVYWYRQLPEEGLKFMVYLQKENIIDESGMPKERFSAEFPKEGPSILRIQQVVRGDSAAYFCASSQGQATSGNTIYFGEGSWLTVV.

This chain connects TRBV5-1 to TRBJ1-1; perhaps TRBD1 as D (6 bases). The CDR3 extends over 14 amino acids. The germline V and J ends were trimmed by 0 bases and 4 bases, with 10 bases remaining between them. Germline assignment: CDR1 SGHRS and CDR2 YFSETQ. CDR3 bases: TGCGCCAGCAGCTTGGCTCAGGGGAGCACTGAAGCTTTCTTT. Protein: CASSLAQGSTEAFF. The variable domain in full, completed from reference TRBV5-1 and TRBJ1-1, reads KAGVTQTPRYLIKTRGQQVTLSCSPISGHRSVSWYQQTPGQGLQFLFEYFSETQRNKGNFPGRFSGRQFSNSRSEMNVSTLELGDSALYLCASSLAQGSTEAFFGQGTRLTVV.

The rearrangement uses TRBV5-4 and TRBJ1-1; the D gene is possibly TRBD1 (6 bases). The CDR3 spans 13 residues. Trimming removed 4 bases at V and 4 bases at J, with 11 bases between. Germline V gives CDR1 SGHNT, CDR2 YYREEE (reference sequence). The CDR3 reads CASSGQTGTEAFF. The CDR3 region has the DNA TGTGCCAGCAGCGGACAGACGGGCACTGAAGCTTTCTTT. Full variable domain (outside the CDR3, taken from reference TRBV5-4 and TRBJ1-1): ETGVTQSPTHLIKTRGQQVTLRCSSQSGHNTVSWYQQALGQGPQFIFQYYREEENGRGNFPPRFSGLQFPNYSSELNVNALELDDSALYLCASSGQTGTEAFFGQGTRLTVV.

V usage is TRBV7-9 and J usage is TRBJ2-7; the D is unclear. In germline, CDR1 is SEHNR, CDR2 FQNEAQ (reference sequence). The CDR3 extends over 14 amino acids. V was pared by 1 base and J by 0 bases, with 7 bases between. The CDR3 DNA follows: TGTGCCAGCAGCTTAGACACTAACTCCTACGAGCAGTACTTC. Protein: CASSLDTNSYEQYF.

This chain joins TRBV27 and TRBJ2-7; D might be TRBD2 (6 bases). Germline loops: CDR1 MNHEY, CDR2 SMNVEV (reference sequence). CDR3 length: 13 amino acids. Trimming took off 7 bases at V and 3 bases at J, with 13 bases between the two ends. CDR3 protein: CASTLRGGYEQYF. The DNA of the CDR3 is TGTGCCAGCACCCTGCGGGGAGGCTACGAGCAGTACTTC.

As for this clone: The same CDR3 arises from other DNA sequences in this sample as well. J is TRBJ1-1 and V is TRBV15; 8 bases fit TRBD1. This CDR3 spans 16 amino acids. From germline, CDR1 is LNHNV and CDR2 YYDKDF (reference sequence). The J segment lost 1 base and the V segment lost 0 bases, leaving 4 bases of the junction unmatched. DNA of the CDR3: TGTGCCACCAGCAGAGAAACAGGGGGGAGGAACACTGAAGCTTTCTTT. Its translation is CATSRETGGRNTEAFF.

The rearrangement links TRBV10-3 to TRBJ2-3, with 7 nucleotides matching TRBD1. J lost 0 bases, V lost 8 bases, and 8 bases had no gene match. Germline V gives CDR1 ENHRY, CDR2 SYGVKD. The CDR3 is 15 amino acids. Here the CDR3 reads CAIGDRVFSTDTQYF. CDR3 bases: TGTGCCATCGGAGACAGGGTTTTTAGCACAGATACGCAGTATTTT.

V is TRBV11-2 and J is TRBJ2-5, with 8 positions matching TRBD2. Unmatched junction bases numbered 12, after V lost 7 bases and J lost 5 bases. Germline V lookup: CDR1 SGHAT, CDR2 FQNNGV. CDR3 length: 15 residues. In nucleotides, the CDR3 is TGTGCCAGCACCGTGGGCGGGGGGTGGGCGGAGACCCAGTACTTC. It specifies CASTVGGGWAETQYF.

Of note for this clone: Other DNA variants within this sample encode the same CDR3. The V gene is TRBV7-3, the J gene TRBJ2-2; the D gene is possibly TRBD2 (6 bases). Trimming removed 2 bases from V and 5 bases from J, with 6 bases in between. The CDR3 sequence is 13 residues long. The germline CDR1 and CDR2 sequences are SGHTA and FQGTGA. The chain's CDR3 is CASSLGGTGELFF. Here the CDR3 DNA reads TGTGCCAGCAGCTTAGGGGGGACCGGGGAGCTGTTTTTT.

This clone showed up just a few times. The chain employs TRBV29-1 and TRBJ1-5, with 9 bases matching TRBD1. CDR1 is SQVTM and CDR2 is ANQGSEA in the germline V gene. The CDR3 runs 13 residues. With V trimmed by 5 bases and J by 5 bases, 4 bases remained unmatched. CDR3 coding DNA: TGCAGCGTTAGGGACAGGGACGATCAGCCCCAGCATTTT. Amino acids: CSVRDRDDQPQHF.

The chain links TRBV30 to TRBJ1-1; no clear D. The germline CDR1 and CDR2 sequences are GTSNPN and SVGIG (reference sequence). CDR3 length equals 12 residues. Trimming removed 4 bases from V and 8 bases from J, with 14 bases in between. The CDR3 DNA reads as TGTGCCTGGACAGACTTTCGAAGGGAAGCTTTCTTT. It codes for CAWTDFRREAFF.

V usage is TRBV6-5 and J usage is TRBJ1-2; D not certain. CDR1 is MNHEY and CDR2 is SVGAGI in the germline V gene. Trimming stripped 9 bases from V and 3 bases from J, with 14 bases between. The CDR3 consists of 13 residues. In DNA, the CDR3 is TGTGCCAGTAGCCCAATGAGAGACTATGGCTACACCTTC. Amino acid sequence: CASSPMRDYGYTF.

The chain combines TRBV28 with TRBJ2-7; TRBD2 matches at 7 bases. The length of the CDR3 is 13 residues. The junction had 6 bases not matched to a gene; V was cut back by 8 bases and J by 2 bases. Germline V lookup: CDR1 MDHEN, CDR2 SYDVKM. The CDR3 spells CASGRLAPYEQYF. DNA for the CDR3: TGTGCCAGCGGTCGACTAGCTCCCTACGAGCAGTACTTC.

The J gene is TRBJ1-5, the V gene TRBV2; D is possibly TRBD1 (5 bases). From germline, CDR1 is SNHLY and CDR2 FYNNEI. The CDR3 runs 13 residues. V was trimmed by 3 bases and J by 6 bases, leaving 9 bases between them. The CDR3 bases are TGTGCCAGCAGTGACAGGGATAGTCAGCCCCAGCATTTT. This sequence encodes CASSDRDSQPQHF.

This clone turned up a few times. The J gene is TRBJ1-2, the V gene TRBV30, with a weak D call TRBD1 (6 bases). CDR1 and CDR2 (germline): GTSNPN, SVGIG (reference sequence). CDR3 size: 15 residues. The V end lost 0 bases, the J end lost 2 bases, and 13 bases lay between the germline ends. This CDR3 reads CAWSVLQGSNYGYTF. DNA of the CDR3: TGTGCCTGGAGTGTACTCCAGGGGTCCAACTATGGCTACACCTTC.

This clone was found a few times. Other DNA sequences in this specimen translate into the identical CDR3. This sequence joins TRBV2 and TRBJ2-1; a possible D gene is TRBD1 (5 bases). The CDR3 is made up of 15 amino acids. Germline CDR1 is SNHLY and CDR2 is FYNNEI. Trimming cost V 2 bases and J 0 bases, with 8 bases left between them. CDR3 protein: CASSEQGSSYNEQFF. As DNA, the CDR3 is TGTGCCAGCAGTGAACAGGGCAGCTCCTACAATGAGCAGTTCTTC. The variable domain in full, with the rest retrieved from reference TRBV2 and TRBJ2-1, is EPEVTQTPSHQVTQMGQEVILRCVPISNHLYFYWYRQILGQKVEFLVSFYNNEISEKSEIFDDQFSVERPDGSNFTLKIRSTKLEDSAMYFCASSEQGSSYNEQFFGPGTRLTVL.

The chain links TRBV9 to TRBJ2-1, with a possible D match to TRBD2 (6 bases). The V and J ends lost 4 bases and 4 bases respectively, with 9 bases between them. CDR3 length equals 13 residues. In germline, CDR1 is SGDLS, CDR2 YYNGEE. The CDR3, as DNA: TGTGCCAGCAGCCCCGGGACTTACAATGAGCAGTTCTTC. This gives the protein CASSPGTYNEQFF.

This rearrangement joins TRBV5-6 to TRBJ2-3; 7 nucleotides agree with TRBD2. Germline trimming cut 3 bases from V and 2 bases from J; bases unmatched to any gene: 6. This CDR3 is 15 amino acids long. Germline assignment: CDR1 SGHDT and CDR2 YYEEEE. Here the CDR3 DNA reads TGTGCCAGCAGCTACGGACTAGTCCACACAGATACGCAGTATTTT. Translating it yields CASSYGLVHTDTQYF.

The CDR3 nucleotides are TGTGCCAGCAGCTTGGAAGACAGGGAGTATGGCTACACCTTC. It translates to CASSLEDREYGYTF. The chain recombines TRBV5-4 with TRBJ1-2; 7 nucleotides agree with TRBD1. Germline CDR1 is SGHNT and CDR2 is YYREEE (reference sequence). Trimming removed 0 bases from V and 5 bases from J; junction bases left unmatched: 4. CDR3 size: 14 residues.

The CDR3 loop reads CASNRPDRGDTQYF. CDR3 coding DNA: TGTGCCAGTAATCGTCCGGACAGGGGAGATACGCAGTATTTT. The rearrangement joins TRBV19 to TRBJ2-3; 9 bases align to TRBD1. Germline V CDR1 and CDR2: LNHDA, SQIVND (reference sequence). The CDR3 sequence is 14 residues long. V lost 7 bases to trimming and J lost 5 bases; unmatched junction nucleotides: 7.

A single count supports this clone. The V and J genes are TRBV25-1 and TRBJ1-2; D uncertain. CDR1 is MGHDK and CDR2 is SYGVNS in the germline V gene. Trimming pared 5 bases from V and 5 bases from J, leaving 12 bases between. The CDR3 extends over 13 amino acids. CDR3 residues: CASSRGMVYGYTF. DNA of the CDR3: TGTGCCAGCAGTAGAGGGATGGTGTATGGCTACACCTTC.

This clone was counted once. V is TRBV4-2 and J is TRBJ2-3; 8 nucleotides align to TRBD2. The V segment lost 1 base and the J segment 0 bases; nucleotides outside the gene matches: 6. Germline V gives CDR1 LGHNA, CDR2 YNFKEQ. There are 17 residues in the CDR3. The CDR3 nucleotides read TGTGCCAGCAGCCAAGGGATCGCTAGCGGGAGCACAGATACGCAGTATTTT. It encodes CASSQGIASGSTDTQYF.

The J gene is TRBJ2-4, the V gene TRBV7-9; 7 nucleotides match TRBD2. The V and J ends lost 2 bases and 1 base, in that order; junction bases with no gene match: 2. This CDR3 spans 15 amino acids. Germline CDR1 reads SEHNR; CDR2 reads FQNEAQ (reference sequence). The CDR3 reads CASSLLGGAKNIQYF. DNA of the CDR3: TGTGCCAGCAGCTTATTGGGGGGGGCCAAAAACATTCAGTACTTC.